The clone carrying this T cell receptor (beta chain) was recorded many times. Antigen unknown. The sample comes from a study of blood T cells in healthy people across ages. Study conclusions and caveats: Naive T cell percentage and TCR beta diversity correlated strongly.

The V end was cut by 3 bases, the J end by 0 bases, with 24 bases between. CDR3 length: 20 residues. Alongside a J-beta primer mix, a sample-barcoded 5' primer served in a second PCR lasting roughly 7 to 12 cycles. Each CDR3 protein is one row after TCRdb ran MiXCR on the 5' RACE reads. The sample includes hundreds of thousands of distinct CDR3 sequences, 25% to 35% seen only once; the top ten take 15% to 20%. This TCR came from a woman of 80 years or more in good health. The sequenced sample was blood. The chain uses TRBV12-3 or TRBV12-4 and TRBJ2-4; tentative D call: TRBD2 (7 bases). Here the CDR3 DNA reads TGTGCCAGCAGTTTGGCCCTCTCTGGGGCGGGGGCATTAGCCAAAAACATTCAGTACTTC. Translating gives CASSLALSGAGALAKNIQYF.